Listed below are T cell receptor beta chains from one sample, sequenced in a study of control samples from healthy donors and cancer patients. The protocol was immunoSEQ multiplex PCR, while the TCRdb copy is restricted to in-frame clones and leaves out a portion. The top ten hold 3% to 3.5% of the sample, which has some 120,000 clones, roughly 90% seen once. Sequenced sample: blood. The receptors were sampled from a man aged 45-65 years in good health. Both conserved end residues are part of each CDR3. The D gene is left open where the match is weak. A clone size is listed for some rows: how often the clone was seen (once, few, many), or a class if it is expanded.

j_gene,abundance,v_gene,d_gene,CDR3nt,CDR3aa
TRBJ1-3,-,TRBV14,-,TGTGCCAGCCCCCTTGGCGGGAACACCATATATTTT,CASPLGGNTIYF
TRBJ1-4,-,TRBV12-3/TRBV12-4,-,TGTGCCAGCAGTTCAGTGGCGGAAAAACTGTTTTTT,CASSSVAEKLFF
TRBJ2-7,-,TRBV10-1,TRBD1,TGCGCCAGCAGTGGAGACAGGGACGAGCAGTACTTC,CASSGDRDEQYF
TRBJ2-2,-,TRBV27,TRBD1,TGTGCCAGCAGTGACAGGGGGCCCACCGGGGAGCTGTTTTTT,CASSDRGPTGELFF
TRBJ1-1,-,TRBV28,-,TGTGCCAGCAGCCGCTCGGAATTGGGCGGTTTCACTGAAGCTTTCTTT,CASSRSELGGFTEAFF
TRBJ2-3,-,TRBV9,-,TGTGCCAGCAGCGTAAGTGGCAGCACAGATACGCAGTATTTT,CASSVSGSTDTQYF
TRBJ2-1,-,TRBV19,TRBD2,TGTGCCAGTAGGACTAGCGGGCGGACCAACAATGAGCAGTTCTTC,CASRTSGRTNNEQFF
TRBJ2-6,-,TRBV5-1,-,TGCGCCAGCAGCTTGTTGGGTGATGGGGCCAACGTCCTGACTTTC,CASSLLGDGANVLTF
TRBJ2-7,-,TRBV10-3,-,TGTGCCATCAGTGATAGGGACGGCTACGAGCAGTACTTC,CAISDRDGYEQYF
TRBJ2-5,-,TRBV28,-,TGTGCCAGCAGTTCACTTAACCCAGGGGAGAAGCAAGAGACCCAGTACTTC,CASSSLNPGEKQETQYF
TRBJ2-7,-,TRBV5-4,-,TGTGCCAGCAGCTCGCAGGGGAACTCCTACGAGCAGTACTTC,CASSSQGNSYEQYF
TRBJ2-4,-,TRBV28,-,TGTGCCAGCAGATCGCCCCTTCGGTCTCCCCGGGGCCAGTACTTC,CASRSPLRSPRGQYF
TRBJ2-3,-,TRBV6-6,-,TGTGCCAGCGGCACAGATACGCAGTATTTT,CASGTDTQYF
TRBJ1-1,-,TRBV16,-,TGTGCCAGCAGCGCCCCCAGGGATGGCACTGAAGCTTTCTTT,CASSAPRDGTEAFF
TRBJ2-2,-,TRBV6-5,TRBD1,TGTGCCACCTCGACAGGGCTCGGGATCGGGGAGCTGTTTTTT,CATSTGLGIGELFF
TRBJ1-4,-,TRBV23-1,-,TGCGCCAGCAGTCAATCGACGGGGGGCGCGTGTGAAAAACTGTTTTTT,CASSQSTGGACEKLFF
TRBJ2-1,-,TRBV7-3,TRBD2,TGTGCCAGCAGCTTAATGGGACTAGCGGGATCCTACAATGAGCAGTTCTTC,CASSLMGLAGSYNEQFF
TRBJ2-1,-,TRBV27,TRBD2,TGTGCCAGCAGTTTCAAAAGGGGACTAGCTTGGTCCAATGAGCAGTTCTTC,CASSFKRGLAWSNEQFF
TRBJ2-1,-,TRBV18,-,TGTGCCAGCTCACCGACGGGGGCTTCAAGCTCCTACAATGAGCAGTTCTTC,CASSPTGASSSYNEQFF
TRBJ2-7,-,TRBV10-2,-,TGCGCCAGCCGGCGGGAAGGCCCGAATTACGAGCAGTACTTC,CASRREGPNYEQYF
TRBJ1-3,-,TRBV28,-,TGTGCCAGCAGTTTTCCATCTACTAGGGATCGAGGAAACACCATATATTTT,CASSFPSTRDRGNTIYF
TRBJ2-5,-,TRBV5-6,-,TGTGCCAGCAGCTTGCTAAAAGAGACCCAGTACTTC,CASSLLKETQYF
TRBJ2-7,-,TRBV24-1,TRBD1,TGTGCCACCAGTGCGGTGGGACAGGGAGGCTACGAGCAGTACTTC,CATSAVGQGGYEQYF
TRBJ1-4,-,TRBV2,-,TGTGCCAGCAGTGAACGGAGGGCCATGACTAATGAAAAACTGTTTTTT,CASSERRAMTNEKLFF
TRBJ2-2,few,TRBV2,TRBD1,TGTGCCAGCAGTGACGGGACAGTTTCGCCCGGGGAGCTGTTTTTT,CASSDGTVSPGELFF
TRBJ2-1,-,TRBV7-2,-,TGTGCCAGCAGCCGGACAGTCGGGGTTCAAAATGAGCAGTTCTTC,CASSRTVGVQNEQFF
TRBJ2-5,-,TRBV15,-,TGTGCCACCAGCCGAGGACAGATACAAGAGACCCAGTACTTC,CATSRGQIQETQYF
TRBJ2-2,-,TRBV10-3,TRBD2,TGTGCCATCAGTGCTGGCGGGGAGGGGTTCACCGGGGAGCTGTTTTTT,CAISAGGEGFTGELFF
TRBJ1-5,few,TRBV7-2,-,TGTGCCAGCAGCTTAGTCCCGCATATCAATCAGCCCCAGCATTTT,CASSLVPHINQPQHF
TRBJ1-2,-,TRBV6-5,-,TGTGCCAGCAGTTACTCTAACTATGGCTACACCTTC,CASSYSNYGYTF
TRBJ2-7,-,TRBV5-4,TRBD1,TGTGCCAGCAGGTCCGGGACAGGGGGCCGGGGCTACGAGCAGTACTTC,CASRSGTGGRGYEQYF
TRBJ1-5,-,TRBV30,TRBD1,TGTGCCTGGAGTACTCACAGGGGGCGCGAAGTAAAGCCCCAGCATTTT,CAWSTHRGREVKPQHF
TRBJ1-2,-,TRBV24-1,-,TGTGCCACCAGTGATTTCACACCCTATGGCTACACCTTC,CATSDFTPYGYTF
TRBJ2-3,-,TRBV6-6,-,TGTGCCAGCAGTTACTCGGGGAGCCCCACAGATACGCAGTATTTT,CASSYSGSPTDTQYF
TRBJ1-2,-,TRBV7-3,-,TGTGCCAGCAGCCCCCATGGCTACACCTTC,CASSPHGYTF
TRBJ2-7,-,TRBV24-1,-,TGTGCCACCAGTGAGGGAAGCTCCTACGAGCAGTACTTC,CATSEGSSYEQYF
TRBJ2-3,-,TRBV15,-,TGTGCCACCAGCGCGGAGAGATTGGGACTGACGTTCACAGATACGCAGTATTTT,CATSAERLGLTFTDTQYF
TRBJ1-6,-,TRBV28,-,TGTGCCAGCAGTTTCGGAGGGAGTTCACCCCTCCACTTT,CASSFGGSSPLHF
TRBJ2-7,many,TRBV5-1,-,TGCGCCAGCAGCTTGGAGGGGGCGGGGTACGAGCAGTACTTC,CASSLEGAGYEQYF
TRBJ2-7,-,TRBV21-1,-,TGTGCCAGCAGCAAAGTAGGTAGGGGTGAGCAGTACTTC,CASSKVGRGEQYF